The present entry profiles one TCR beta chain with its context. Its antigen remains unknown. The data were taken from a study of chemoradiotherapy in HPV16-positive cancers. As for the study in general: Candidate HPV-specific clones and shared TCR motifs came from two HPV16-positive patients.

Sequenced by immunoSEQ multiplex PCR; TCRdb stores in-frame clones only, minus some. The table records roughly 34,000 clones, more than 85% of them present only once. The V gene lost 5 bases and the J gene lost 2 bases, with 19 bases spanning the gap. CDR1 is MDHEN and CDR2 is SYDVKM in the germline V gene. The CDR3 extends over 17 amino acids. Study findings and constraints: The functional HPV-specific definition rests on just a couple of HPV16-positive patients. Candidate HPV-specific clones and E7-related TCR motifs grew in tumor during treatment.

This TCR was recovered from a human donor with HPV-associated anogenital cancer. The sample here was blood, taken from a patient who underwent chemoradiotherapy. The chain has TRBV28 and TRBJ2-4; possibly TRBD2 for D (5 bases). Here the CDR3 reads CASSTNTLRGTKNIQYF. CDR3 in DNA: TGTGCCAGCAGTACTAACACGCTCCGGGGTACCAAAAACATTCAGTACTTC. The whole variable domain, remainder taken from reference TRBV28 and TRBJ2-4, is DVKVTQSSRYLVKRTGEKVFLECVQDMDHENMFWYRQDPGLGLRLIYFSYDVKMKEKGDIPEGYSVSREKKERFSLILESASTNQTSMYLCASSTNTLRGTKNIQYFGAGTRLSVL.